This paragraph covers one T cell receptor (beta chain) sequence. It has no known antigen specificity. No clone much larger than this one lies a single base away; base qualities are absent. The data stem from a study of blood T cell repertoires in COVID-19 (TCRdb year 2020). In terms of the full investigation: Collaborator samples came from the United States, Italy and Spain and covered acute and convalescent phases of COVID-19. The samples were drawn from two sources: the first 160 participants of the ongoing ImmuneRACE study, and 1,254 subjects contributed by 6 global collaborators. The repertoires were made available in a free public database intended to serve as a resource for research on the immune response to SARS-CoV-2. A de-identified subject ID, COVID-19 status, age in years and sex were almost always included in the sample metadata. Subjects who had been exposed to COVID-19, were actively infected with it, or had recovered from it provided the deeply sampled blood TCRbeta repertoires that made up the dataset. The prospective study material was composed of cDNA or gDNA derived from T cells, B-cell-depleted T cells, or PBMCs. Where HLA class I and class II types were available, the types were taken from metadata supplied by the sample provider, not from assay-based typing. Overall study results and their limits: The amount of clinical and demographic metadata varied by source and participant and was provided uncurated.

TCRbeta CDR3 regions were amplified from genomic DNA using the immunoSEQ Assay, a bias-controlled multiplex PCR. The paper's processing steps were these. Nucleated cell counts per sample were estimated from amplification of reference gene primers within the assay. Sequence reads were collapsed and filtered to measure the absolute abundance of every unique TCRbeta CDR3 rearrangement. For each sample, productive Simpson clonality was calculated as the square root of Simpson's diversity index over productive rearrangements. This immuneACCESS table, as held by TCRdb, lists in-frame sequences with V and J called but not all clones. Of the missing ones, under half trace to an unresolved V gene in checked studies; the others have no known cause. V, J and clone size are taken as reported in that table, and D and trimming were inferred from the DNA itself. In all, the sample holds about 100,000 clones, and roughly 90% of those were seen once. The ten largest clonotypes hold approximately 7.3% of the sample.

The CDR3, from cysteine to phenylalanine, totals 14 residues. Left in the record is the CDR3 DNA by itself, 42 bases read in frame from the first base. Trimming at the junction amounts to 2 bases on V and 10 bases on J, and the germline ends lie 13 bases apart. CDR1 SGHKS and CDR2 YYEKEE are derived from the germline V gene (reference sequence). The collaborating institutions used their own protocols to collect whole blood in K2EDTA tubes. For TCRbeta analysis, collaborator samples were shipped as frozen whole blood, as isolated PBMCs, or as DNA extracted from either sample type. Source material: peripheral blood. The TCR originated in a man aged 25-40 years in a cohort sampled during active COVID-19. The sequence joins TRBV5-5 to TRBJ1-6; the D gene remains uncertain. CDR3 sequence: CASSFLFGGSPLHF. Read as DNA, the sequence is TGTGCCAGCAGCTTCTTGTTCGGCGGGTCACCCCTCCACTTT. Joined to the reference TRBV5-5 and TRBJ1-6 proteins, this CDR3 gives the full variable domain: DAGVTQSPTHLIKTRGQQVTLRCSPISGHKSVSWYQQVLGQGPQFIFQYYEKEERGRGNFPDRFSARQFPNYSSELNVNALLLGDSALYLCASSFLFGGSPLHFGNGTRLTVT.